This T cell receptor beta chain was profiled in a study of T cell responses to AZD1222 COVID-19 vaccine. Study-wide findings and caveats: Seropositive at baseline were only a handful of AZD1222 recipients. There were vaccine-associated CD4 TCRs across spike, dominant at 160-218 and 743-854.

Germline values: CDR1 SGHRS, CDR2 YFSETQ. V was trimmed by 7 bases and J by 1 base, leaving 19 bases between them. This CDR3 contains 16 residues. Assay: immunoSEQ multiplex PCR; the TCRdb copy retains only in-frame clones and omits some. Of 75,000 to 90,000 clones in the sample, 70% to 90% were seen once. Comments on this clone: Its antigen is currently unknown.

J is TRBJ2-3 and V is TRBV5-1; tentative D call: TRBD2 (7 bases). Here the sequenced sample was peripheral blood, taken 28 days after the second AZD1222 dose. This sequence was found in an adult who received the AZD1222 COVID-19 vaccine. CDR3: CASDFGGQGGTDTQYF. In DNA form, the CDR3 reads TGCGCCAGCGACTTCGGGGGGCAGGGTGGCACAGATACGCAGTATTTT.